Below, 16 T cell receptor beta chains from the same sample are listed, as sequenced in a study of blood T cell repertoires in COVID-19. Libraries were prepared by immunoSEQ multiplex PCR; TCRdb keeps only in-frame clonotypes and omits some of them. This sample yields roughly 150,000 clones, of which roughly 90% are seen a single time; 4% belongs to the top ten. The sequenced sample consisted of PBMCs or T cells enriched from blood (not recorded which). The receptor set was obtained from a middle-aged woman who had been exposed to COVID-19.

J is TRBJ1-5 and V is TRBV12-5; D uncertain. Germline lookup yields CDR1 LGHNT and CDR2 FRNRAP. The CDR3 extends over 19 amino acids. V gave up 0 bases and J gave up 2 bases, with 20 bases separating them. The CDR3 sequence is CASGLVLEARVVGNQPQHF. Here the CDR3 DNA reads TGTGCTAGTGGTTTGGTACTGGAGGCGCGAGTTGTCGGCAATCAGCCCCAGCATTTT. Based on the CDR3 plus reference TRBV12-5 and TRBJ1-5, the full variable domain is DARVTQTPRHKVTEMGQEVTMRCQPILGHNTVFWYRQTMMQGLELLAYFRNRAPLDDSGMPKDRFSAEMPDATLATLKIQPSEPRDSAVYFCASGLVLEARVVGNQPQHFGDGTRLSIL.

CDR3 amino acids: CAISAPGQGNQPQHF. CDR3 bases: TGTGCCATCAGTGCCCCGGGACAGGGGAATCAGCCCCAGCATTTT. The chain employs TRBV10-3 and TRBJ1-5; 10 bases fit TRBD1. With 4 bases clipped from V and 4 bases from J, the junction kept 4 bases outside the gene matches. CDR3 size: 15 residues. Germline lookup yields CDR1 ENHRY and CDR2 SYGVKD.

The chain joins TRBV6-2 or TRBV6-3 to TRBJ2-7, with TRBD2 matching over 8 bases. Trimming removed 2 bases from V and 3 bases from J; junction bases left unmatched: 6. This CDR3 has 15 amino acids. Germline CDR1 reads MNHEY; CDR2 reads SVGEGT. The CDR3 loop is CASSYGGTSRYEQYF. DNA of the CDR3: TGTGCCAGCAGTTACGGCGGGACTAGTCGCTACGAGCAGTACTTC.

The J gene is TRBJ2-5, the V gene TRBV2, with 7 bases that match TRBD1. The CDR3 has 13 amino acids. V dropped 8 bases and J dropped 3; count of bases not matched to a gene: 6. CDR1 and CDR2 (germline): SNHLY, FYNNEI. The CDR3 reads CASFRDREETQYF. Written as DNA, the CDR3 is TGTGCCAGCTTCCGGGACAGAGAAGAGACCCAGTACTTC. Full variable domain (outside the CDR3, taken from reference TRBV2 and TRBJ2-5): EPEVTQTPSHQVTQMGQEVILRCVPISNHLYFYWYRQILGQKVEFLVSFYNNEISEKSEIFDDQFSVERPDGSNFTLKIRSTKLEDSAMYFCASFRDREETQYFGPGTRLLVL.

The genes are TRBV19 and TRBJ1-5, with D hard to call. V lost 7 bases to trimming and J lost 7 bases, with 20 bases between them. The germline V gene encodes CDR1 LNHDA and CDR2 SQIVND (reference sequence). The CDR3 has 15 residues. CDR3 in DNA: TGTGCCAGTACCTCCATCGATTCGGTGATACAGCCCCAGCATTTT. As protein: CASTSIDSVIQPQHF.

This clone was counted once. CDR3 nucleotide sequence: TGTGCCAGCAGCGGTCCAGGGACCGGGGAGCTGTTTTTT. Its protein product is CASSGPGTGELFF. J is TRBJ2-2 and V is TRBV7-7; D might be TRBD1 (5 bases). Germline lookup yields CDR1 SSHAT and CDR2 FNYEAQ (reference sequence). CDR3 length: 13 residues. Deletions cut 5 bases from V and 5 bases from J, with 9 bases between.

V is TRBV19 and J is TRBJ1-1, with a possible D match to TRBD1 (5 bases). Germline assignment: CDR1 LNHDA and CDR2 SQIVND (reference sequence). V gave up 7 bases and J gave up 7 bases, with 19 bases separating them. This CDR3 region has 14 residues. The CDR3 here is CASTGRGPRFEAFF. As DNA, the CDR3 is TGTGCCAGTACTGGGCGGGGACCCCGTTTTGAAGCTTTCTTT. Combining the CDR3 with reference TRBV19 and TRBJ1-1 gives the whole variable domain DGGITQSPKYLFRKEGQNVTLSCEQNLNHDAMYWYRQDPGQGLRLIYYSQIVNDFQKGDIAEGYSVSREKKESFPLTVTSAQKNPTAFYLCASTGRGPRFEAFFGQGTRLTVV.

This clone was counted a single time. The chain has TRBV5-1 and TRBJ1-1; D call uncertain. From germline, CDR1 is SGHRS and CDR2 YFSETQ. The CDR3 extends over 14 amino acids. V shed 1 base and J shed 4 bases, with 11 bases lying between them. Here the CDR3 reads CASSLTSPGTEAFF. The CDR3 DNA follows: TGCGCCAGCAGCTTGACATCTCCGGGCACTGAAGCTTTCTTT.

The chain combines TRBV4-1 with TRBJ2-2, with a possible D match to TRBD2 (6 bases). The ends were cut back, 1 base at V and 5 bases at J, with 11 bases in the middle. The CDR3 spans 15 residues. Germline CDR1 MGHRA, CDR2 YSYEKL. CDR3 residues: CASSQAGVRTGELFF. The CDR3 bases are TGCGCCAGCAGCCAAGCGGGGGTGCGGACCGGGGAGCTGTTTTTT.

This clone was counted a single time. The chain couples TRBV19 to TRBJ1-5, with D possibly matching TRBD1 (6 bases). CDR1 and CDR2 from the germline V gene are LNHDA and SQIVND (reference sequence). With 11 bases removed from V and 1 base from J, the gap between germline ends came to 12 bases. The CDR3 has 13 residues. CDR3 loop: CAVGQISNQPQHF. The CDR3 coding sequence is TGTGCCGTAGGACAGATAAGCAATCAGCCCCAGCATTTT.

The gene calls are TRBV5-1 and TRBJ2-3, with D possibly TRBD1 on 6 matching bases. The germline V gene encodes CDR1 SGHRS and CDR2 YFSETQ. V was pared by 0 bases and J by 3 bases, with 11 bases between. The CDR3 is 15 residues long. The CDR3 region has the DNA TGCGCCAGCAGCTTGGAAGCAGGGGTTACAGATACGCAGTATTTT. It specifies CASSLEAGVTDTQYF.

The genes are TRBV3-1 (or the pseudogene TRBV3-2) and TRBJ1-5; D remains ambiguous. The CDR3 totals 13 residues. Trimming shortened V by 5 bases and J by 6 bases, and 11 bases separated the two germline ends. Per the germline V gene, CDR1 is LGHDT and CDR2 is YNNKEL (reference sequence). The CDR3 DNA reads TGTGCCAGCAGCAGAGACATTGCTCAGCCCCAGCATTTT. Translation gives CASSRDIAQPQHF.

The chain employs TRBV10-3 and TRBJ1-2, with D hard to call. V lost 5 bases and J lost 4, with 11 bases in between. The CDR3 has 13 amino acids. Germline CDR1 ENHRY, CDR2 SYGVKD. The CDR3 region is CAISSRGTYGYTF. CDR3 coding DNA: TGTGCCATCAGTTCCCGAGGCACCTATGGCTACACCTTC.

V and J are TRBV19 and TRBJ1-2, with D possibly TRBD1 on 5 matching bases. V lost 4 bases and J 0 bases, leaving 12 bases between the germline ends. Looked up from germline, CDR1 is LNHDA and CDR2 is SQIVND (reference sequence). The CDR3 runs 15 residues. Here the CDR3 DNA reads TGTGCCAGTAGTACCGGAGGAGGGGCTAACTATGGCTACACCTTC. It translates to CASSTGGGANYGYTF.

This chain joins TRBV9 and TRBJ1-1; the match to TRBD1 covers 12 bases. V shed 3 bases and J 1 base; nucleotides not matched to a gene: 7. Germline V CDR1 and CDR2: SGDLS, YYNGEE. CDR3 size: 17 residues. This CDR3 reads CASSGGQGASWNTEAFF. Here the CDR3 DNA reads TGTGCCAGCAGCGGGGGACAGGGGGCTTCCTGGAACACTGAAGCTTTCTTT.

The genes are TRBV19 and TRBJ1-5; maybe TRBD1 (5 bases). CDR1 and CDR2 (germline): LNHDA, SQIVND (reference sequence). The CDR3 runs to 14 residues. V was trimmed by 11 bases and J by 5 bases, leaving 19 bases between them. CDR3 amino acids: CALTRGIGDQPQHF. CDR3 nucleotide sequence: TGTGCCCTGACGCGGGGGATAGGGGATCAGCCCCAGCATTTT.